This T cell receptor beta chain derives from a study of tumor-infiltrating lymphocytes in primary liver carcinoma. Making TCR beta cDNA involved approximately 520 ng total RNA and a constant-region primer. Library construction for TCR beta comprised three nested multiplex PCR rounds performed with slightly modified ARM-PCR. With TRBV1-TRBV30 forward primers and a C-beta reverse primer, the first two PCR rounds were run for about 10 cycles each. TCRdb re-derived calls from the multiplex PCR reads in MiXCR, one entry per CDR3 protein. The sample yields fewer than 90,000 distinct CDR3 sequences, roughly 72% seen once. CDR3 size: 14 residues. From germline, CDR1 is SGHDN and CDR2 FVKESK. The source material, roughly 18-30 mg of unsorted bulk tissue, was used to co-extract RNA and DNA. Points on this clonotype: Compared with germline, one end of the junction differs, possibly owing to a read error.

Sequencing used liver tumor tissue from sampling region 1. Subset in this sample: tumor region T1, superior pole. The TCR comes from a man aged 40-49 years with primary liver carcinoma and hepatitis B virus infection. The rearrangement uses TRBV14 and TRBJ1-2, with TRBD1 matching over 7 bases. The CDR3 protein is CVSSQYGTASPLTF. For the CDR3, the DNA is TGTGTCAGCAGCCAATATGGGACAGCATCCCCCCTCACCTTC.